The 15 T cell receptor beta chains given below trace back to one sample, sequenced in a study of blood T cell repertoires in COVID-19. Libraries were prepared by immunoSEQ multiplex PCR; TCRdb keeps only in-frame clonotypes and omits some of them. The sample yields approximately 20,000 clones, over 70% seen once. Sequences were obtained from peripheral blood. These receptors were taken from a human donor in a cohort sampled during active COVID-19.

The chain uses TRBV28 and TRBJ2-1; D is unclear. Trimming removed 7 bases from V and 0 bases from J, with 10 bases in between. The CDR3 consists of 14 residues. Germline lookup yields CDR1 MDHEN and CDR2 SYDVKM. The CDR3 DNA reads TGTGCCAGCAACCTCCGGAGCTCCTACAATGAGCAGTTCTTC. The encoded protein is CASNLRSSYNEQFF.

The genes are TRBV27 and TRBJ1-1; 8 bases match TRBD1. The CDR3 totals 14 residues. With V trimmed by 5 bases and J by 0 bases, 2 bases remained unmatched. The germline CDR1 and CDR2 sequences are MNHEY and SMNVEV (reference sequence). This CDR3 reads CASSVRGLNTEAFF. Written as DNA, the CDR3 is TGTGCCAGCAGTGTCAGGGGGCTGAACACTGAAGCTTTCTTT.

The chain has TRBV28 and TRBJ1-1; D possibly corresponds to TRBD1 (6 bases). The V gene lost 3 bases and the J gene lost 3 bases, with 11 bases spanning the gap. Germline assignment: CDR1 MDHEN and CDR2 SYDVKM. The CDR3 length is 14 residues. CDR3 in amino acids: CASSLPGQHTEAFF. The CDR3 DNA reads TGTGCCAGCAGTTTGCCCGGACAGCACACTGAAGCTTTCTTT.

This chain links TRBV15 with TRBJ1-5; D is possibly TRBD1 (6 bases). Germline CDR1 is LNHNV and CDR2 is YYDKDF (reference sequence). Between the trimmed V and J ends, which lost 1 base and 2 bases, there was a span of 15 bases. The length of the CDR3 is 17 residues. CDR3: CATSRGGTGKGNQPQHF. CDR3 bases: TGTGCCACCAGCAGAGGCGGTACAGGGAAAGGCAATCAGCCCCAGCATTTT.

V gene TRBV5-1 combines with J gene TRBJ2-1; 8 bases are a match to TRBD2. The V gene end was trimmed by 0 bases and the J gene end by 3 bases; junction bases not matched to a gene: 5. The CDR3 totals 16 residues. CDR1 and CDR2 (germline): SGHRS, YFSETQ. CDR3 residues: CASSLAGLGSYNEQFF. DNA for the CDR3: TGCGCCAGCAGCTTGGCGGGACTAGGTAGCTACAATGAGCAGTTCTTC.

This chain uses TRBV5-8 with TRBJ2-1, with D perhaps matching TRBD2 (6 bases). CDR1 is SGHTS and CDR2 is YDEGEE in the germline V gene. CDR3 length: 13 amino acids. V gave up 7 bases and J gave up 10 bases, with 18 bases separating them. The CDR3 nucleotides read TGTGCCAGCTCCCGGGACTCGCAGAGGGAGCAGTTCTTC. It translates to CASSRDSQREQFF.

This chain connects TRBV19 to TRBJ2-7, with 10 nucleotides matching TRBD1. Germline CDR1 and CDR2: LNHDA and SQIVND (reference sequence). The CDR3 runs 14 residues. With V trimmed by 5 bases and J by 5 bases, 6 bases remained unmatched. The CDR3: CASSRGDRGNEQYF. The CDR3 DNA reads TGTGCCAGTAGTCGCGGGGACAGGGGCAACGAGCAGTACTTC.

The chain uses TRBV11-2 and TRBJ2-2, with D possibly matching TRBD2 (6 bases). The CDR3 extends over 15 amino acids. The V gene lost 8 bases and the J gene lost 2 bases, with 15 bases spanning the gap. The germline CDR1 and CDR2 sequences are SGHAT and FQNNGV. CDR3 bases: TGTGCCAGCCACTGGAGTAGCGGCAACACCGGGGAGCTGTTTTTT. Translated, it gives CASHWSSGNTGELFF.

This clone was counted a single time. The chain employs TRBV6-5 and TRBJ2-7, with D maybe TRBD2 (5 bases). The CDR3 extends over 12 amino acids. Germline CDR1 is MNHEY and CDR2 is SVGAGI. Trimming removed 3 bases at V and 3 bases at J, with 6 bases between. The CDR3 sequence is CASSYRGYEQYF. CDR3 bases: TGTGCCAGCAGTTATCGGGGCTACGAGCAGTACTTC.

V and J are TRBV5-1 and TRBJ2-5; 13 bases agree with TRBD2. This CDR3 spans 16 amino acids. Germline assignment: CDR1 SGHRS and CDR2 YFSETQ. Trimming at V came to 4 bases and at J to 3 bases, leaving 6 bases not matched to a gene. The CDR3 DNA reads TGCGCCAGCAGCACCGGGGGACTAGCGGGAAAAGAGACCCAGTACTTC. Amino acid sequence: CASSTGGLAGKETQYF.

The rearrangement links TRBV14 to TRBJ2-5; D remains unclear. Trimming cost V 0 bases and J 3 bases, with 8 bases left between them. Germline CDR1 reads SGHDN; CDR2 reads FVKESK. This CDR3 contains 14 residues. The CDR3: CASSQEVREETQYF. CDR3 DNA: TGTGCCAGCAGCCAAGAAGTGAGAGAAGAGACCCAGTACTTC.

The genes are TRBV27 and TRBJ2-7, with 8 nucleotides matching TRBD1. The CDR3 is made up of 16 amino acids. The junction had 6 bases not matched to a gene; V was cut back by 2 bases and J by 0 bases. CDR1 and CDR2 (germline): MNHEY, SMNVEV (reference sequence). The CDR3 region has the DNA TGTGCCAGCAGTTTAGCCGCGGGACAGGCCTCCTACGAGCAGTACTTC. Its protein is CASSLAAGQASYEQYF.

The CDR3 here is CASSIYLGTGFGYTF. The DNA for the CDR3 is TGTGCCAGTAGTATATATCTTGGGACAGGGTTTGGCTACACCTTC. The chain employs TRBV19 and TRBJ1-2; TRBD1 matches at 9 bases. Germline CDR1 LNHDA, CDR2 SQIVND (reference sequence). The ends lost 2 bases at V and 7 bases at J; junction bases unmatched: 8. The CDR3 is made up of 15 amino acids.

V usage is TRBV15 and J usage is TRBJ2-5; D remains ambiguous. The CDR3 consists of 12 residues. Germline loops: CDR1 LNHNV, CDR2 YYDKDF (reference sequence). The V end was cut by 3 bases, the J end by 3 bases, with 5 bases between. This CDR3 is CATSSFEETQYF. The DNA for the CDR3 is TGTGCCACCAGCAGCTTTGAAGAGACCCAGTACTTC. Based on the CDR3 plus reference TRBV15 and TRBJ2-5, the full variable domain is DAMVIQNPRYQVTQFGKPVTLSCSQTLNHNVMYWYQQKSSQAPKLLFHYYDKDFNNEADTPDNFQSRRPNTSFCFLDIRSPGLGDTAMYLCATSSFEETQYFGPGTRLLVL.

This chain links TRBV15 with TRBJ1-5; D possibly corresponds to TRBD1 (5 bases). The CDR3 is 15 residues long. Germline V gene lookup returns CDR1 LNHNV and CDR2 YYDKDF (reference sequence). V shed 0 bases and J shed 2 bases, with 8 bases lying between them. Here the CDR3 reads CATSRDIGGNQPQHF. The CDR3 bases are TGTGCCACCAGCAGAGATATAGGGGGCAATCAGCCCCAGCATTTT.